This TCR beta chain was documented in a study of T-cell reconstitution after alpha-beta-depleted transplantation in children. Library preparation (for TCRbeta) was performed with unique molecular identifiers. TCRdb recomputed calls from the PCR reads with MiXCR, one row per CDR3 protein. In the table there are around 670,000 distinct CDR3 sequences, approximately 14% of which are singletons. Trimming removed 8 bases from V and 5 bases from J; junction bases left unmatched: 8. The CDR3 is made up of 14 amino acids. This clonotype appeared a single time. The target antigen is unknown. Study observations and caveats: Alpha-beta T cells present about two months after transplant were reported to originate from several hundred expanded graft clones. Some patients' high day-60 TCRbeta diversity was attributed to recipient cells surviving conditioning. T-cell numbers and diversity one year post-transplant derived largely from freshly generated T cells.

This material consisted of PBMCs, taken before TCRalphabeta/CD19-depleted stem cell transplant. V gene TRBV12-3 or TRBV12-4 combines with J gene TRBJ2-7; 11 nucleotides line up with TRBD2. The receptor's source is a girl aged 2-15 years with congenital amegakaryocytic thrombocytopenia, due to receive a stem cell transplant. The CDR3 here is CASGSLAGGHEQYF. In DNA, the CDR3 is TGTGCCAGCGGCAGCCTAGCGGGAGGTCACGAGCAGTACTTC.